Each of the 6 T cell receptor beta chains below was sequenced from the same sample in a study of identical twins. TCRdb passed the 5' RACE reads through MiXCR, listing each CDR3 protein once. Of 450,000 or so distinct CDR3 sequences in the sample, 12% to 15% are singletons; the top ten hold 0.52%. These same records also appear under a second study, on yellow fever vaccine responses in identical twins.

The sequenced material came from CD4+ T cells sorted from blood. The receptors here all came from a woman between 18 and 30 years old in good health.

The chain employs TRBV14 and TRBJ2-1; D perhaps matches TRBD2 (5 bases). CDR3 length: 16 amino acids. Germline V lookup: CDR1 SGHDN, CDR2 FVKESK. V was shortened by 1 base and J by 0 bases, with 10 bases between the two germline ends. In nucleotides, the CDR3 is TGTGCCAGCAGCCAAGTGAGCGGCAGCTCCTACAATGAGCAGTTCTTC. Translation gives CASSQVSGSSYNEQFF.

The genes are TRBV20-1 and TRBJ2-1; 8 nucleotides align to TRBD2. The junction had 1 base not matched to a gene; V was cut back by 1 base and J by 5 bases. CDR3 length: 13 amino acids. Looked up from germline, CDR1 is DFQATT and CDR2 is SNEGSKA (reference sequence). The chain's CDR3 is CSARGGRNNEQFF. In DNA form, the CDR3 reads TGCAGTGCTAGAGGCGGGAGGAACAATGAGCAGTTCTTC.

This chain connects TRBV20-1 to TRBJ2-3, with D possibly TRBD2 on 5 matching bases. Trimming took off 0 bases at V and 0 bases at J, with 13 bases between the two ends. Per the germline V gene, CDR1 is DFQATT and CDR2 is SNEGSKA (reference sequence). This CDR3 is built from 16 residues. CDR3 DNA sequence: TGCAGTGCTAGAGATGGGTCCAGGACTAGCACAGATACGCAGTATTTT. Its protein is CSARDGSRTSTDTQYF.

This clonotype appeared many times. CDR3 residues: CSAHRAGDTQYF. Written as DNA, the CDR3 is TGCAGCGCCCACAGGGCCGGAGATACGCAGTATTTT. The chain combines TRBV29-1 with TRBJ2-3; tentatively, D is TRBD1 (6 bases). The V and J ends lost 7 bases and 5 bases respectively, with 13 bases between them. Per germline, CDR1 SQVTM and CDR2 ANQGSEA. The CDR3 is made up of 12 amino acids.

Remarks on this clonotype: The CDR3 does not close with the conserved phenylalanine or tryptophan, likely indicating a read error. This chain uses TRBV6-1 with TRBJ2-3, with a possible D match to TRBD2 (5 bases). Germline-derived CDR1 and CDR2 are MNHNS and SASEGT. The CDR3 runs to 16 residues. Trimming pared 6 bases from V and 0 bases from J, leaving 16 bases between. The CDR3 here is CASRIRASGSTDTQYL. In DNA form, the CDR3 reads TGTGCCAGCAGAATTAGAGCGAGCGGTAGCACAGATACGCAGTATTTG.

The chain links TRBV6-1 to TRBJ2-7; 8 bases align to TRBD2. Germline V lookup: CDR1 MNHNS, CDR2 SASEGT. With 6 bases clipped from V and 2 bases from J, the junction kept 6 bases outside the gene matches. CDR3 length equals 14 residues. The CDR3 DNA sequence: TGTGCCAGCAGGCCGGGACTAGTTCCCTACGAGCAGTACTTC. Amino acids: CASRPGLVPYEQYF.